These T cell receptor beta chains were read from a single sample in a study of cytomegalovirus exposure and HLA in healthy donors. Some clones are missing from TCRdb's copy, which holds only in-frame ones; the method was immunoSEQ multiplex PCR. The repertoire includes over 100,000 clones, around nine tenths of them detected once, and less than 5.5% sits in the top ten. Sample: PBMCs. The receptors stem from a woman under 40 in good health and CMV-seronegative. Both conserved end residues are part of each CDR3. The D gene is left open where the match is weak. Only part of the rows carry a size: once, few, many, or a class if the clone is expanded.

clone size: .; J gene: TRBJ2-7; D gene: .; V gene: TRBV30; CDR3 DNA: TGTGCCTGGAGTGGGGCTTACGAGCAGTACTTC; CDR3 protein: CAWSGAYEQYF
clone size: .; J gene: TRBJ2-7; D gene: .; V gene: TRBV7-6; CDR3 DNA: TGTGCCAGCAGCTTAGAGGGGATCGGGGAGCAGTACTTC; CDR3 protein: CASSLEGIGEQYF
clone size: .; J gene: TRBJ1-1; D gene: .; V gene: TRBV7-3; CDR3 DNA: TGTGCCAGCAGCCGGTTATTGAACACTGAAGCTTTCTTT; CDR3 protein: CASSRLLNTEAFF
clone size: once; J gene: TRBJ2-5; D gene: .; V gene: TRBV29-1; CDR3 DNA: TGCAGCGTTAGGGGGGAGGGTGAGACCCAGTACTTC; CDR3 protein: CSVRGEGETQYF
clone size: .; J gene: TRBJ2-7; D gene: .; V gene: TRBV23-1; CDR3 DNA: TGCGCCAGCAGTCAATCCTCGAGCGATCCTTTTGGGGGCCCCCACGAGCAGTACTTC; CDR3 protein: CASSQSSSDPFGGPHEQYF
clone size: .; J gene: TRBJ2-7; D gene: .; V gene: TRBV6-1; CDR3 DNA: TGTGCCAGCAGTCCCGACAGAATCTACGAGCAGTACTTC; CDR3 protein: CASSPDRIYEQYF
clone size: .; J gene: TRBJ1-2; D gene: TRBD1; V gene: TRBV28; CDR3 DNA: TGTGCCAGCAGTACAGGGGGCCATAACTATGGCTACACCTTC; CDR3 protein: CASSTGGHNYGYTF
clone size: .; J gene: TRBJ1-2; D gene: .; V gene: TRBV27; CDR3 DNA: TGTGCCAGCAGTTTATCTTCGTGGACGGGAGTCTATGGCTACACCTTC; CDR3 protein: CASSLSSWTGVYGYTF
clone size: .; J gene: TRBJ1-5; D gene: TRBD1; V gene: TRBV7-9; CDR3 DNA: TGTGCCAGCAGCTTAGGGAGCGAGGGACAGTATCAGCCCCAGCATTTT; CDR3 protein: CASSLGSEGQYQPQHF
clone size: .; J gene: TRBJ2-7; D gene: TRBD1; V gene: TRBV2; CDR3 DNA: TGTGCCAGCAGGGCCCGACAGGGGGGCTCCTACGAGCAGTACTTC; CDR3 protein: CASRARQGGSYEQYF
clone size: .; J gene: TRBJ1-1; D gene: .; V gene: TRBV7-9; CDR3 DNA: TGTGCCAGCAGCCGTACGGGGTTCACTGAAGCTTTCTTT; CDR3 protein: CASSRTGFTEAFF
clone size: few; J gene: TRBJ2-3; D gene: TRBD2; V gene: TRBV28; CDR3 DNA: TGTGCCAGCAGGCGGACTAGCGGGAGGATGGATACGCAGTATTTT; CDR3 protein: CASRRTSGRMDTQYF
clone size: .; J gene: TRBJ1-4; D gene: .; V gene: TRBV27; CDR3 DNA: TGTGCCAGCTCTACTCGGACAGATAATGAAAAACTGTTTTTT; CDR3 protein: CASSTRTDNEKLFF